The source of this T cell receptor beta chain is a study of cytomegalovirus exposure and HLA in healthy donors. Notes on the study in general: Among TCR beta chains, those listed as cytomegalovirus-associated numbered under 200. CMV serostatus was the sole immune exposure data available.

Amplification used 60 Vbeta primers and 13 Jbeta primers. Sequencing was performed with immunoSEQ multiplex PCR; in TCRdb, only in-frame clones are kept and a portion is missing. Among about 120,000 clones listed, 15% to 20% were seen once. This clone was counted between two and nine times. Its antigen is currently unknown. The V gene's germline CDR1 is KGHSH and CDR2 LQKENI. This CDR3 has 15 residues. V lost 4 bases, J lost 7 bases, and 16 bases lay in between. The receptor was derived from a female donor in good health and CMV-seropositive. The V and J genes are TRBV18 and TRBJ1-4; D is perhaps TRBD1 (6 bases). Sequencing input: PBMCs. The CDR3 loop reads CASSLPGAEGEKLFF. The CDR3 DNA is TGTGCCAGCTCACTCCCAGGGGCGGAAGGTGAAAAACTGTTTTTT.